The 9 T cell receptor beta chains below come from one sample, sequenced in a study of human T cells and chemical hapten exposure. Time point indicated: patch test 2, 6 weeks after DPC sensitization. As to treatment: therapeutic diphenylcyclopropenone sensitization with weekly scalp DPC. TCRdb recomputed calls from the RACE reads with MiXCR, one row per CDR3 protein. This sample has about 69,000 distinct CDR3 sequences; 10% occur once, and the top ten carry around 7.3%. Here the sequenced sample was whole blood, taken in connection with sensitization to the hapten diphenylcyclopropenone (DPC). These receptors all stem from a woman aged 45-60 years with alopecia areata. Some clones in this sample may be carry-over from other donors' samples.

J is TRBJ1-1 and V is TRBV12-3 or TRBV12-4, with 8 bases lining up with TRBD1. CDR3 length: 15 amino acids. Trimming at V came to 2 bases and at J to 1 base, leaving 3 bases not matched to a gene. CDR3 DNA sequence: TGTGCCAGCAGTTTACCGGGACAGGAGAACACTGAAGCTTTCTTT. Protein sequence: CASSLPGQENTEAFF.

This clonotype is classed as medium-sized. This chain connects TRBV7-8 to TRBJ2-5; D is unresolved. V was trimmed by 2 bases and J by 7 bases, leaving 17 bases between them. Germline values: CDR1 SGHVS, CDR2 FQNEAQ. The CDR3 covers 15 residues. CDR3 coding DNA: TGTGCCAGCAGCTTACTTGTGACACAAACTGGGACCCAGTACTTC. Translation gives CASSLLVTQTGTQYF.

V usage is TRBV12-3 or TRBV12-4 and J usage is TRBJ1-2; D is unclear. Trimming removed 2 bases at V and 6 bases at J, with 10 bases between. CDR3 length: 13 amino acids. Here the CDR3 DNA reads TGTGCCAGCAGTTTAACCCGTGAGAATGGCTACACCTTC. Translated: CASSLTRENGYTF.

A few counts support this clonotype. In DNA form, the CDR3 reads TGTGCCAGCAGTGAATTGGGGGACCCCTACAATGAGCAGTTCTTC. Translation: CASSELGDPYNEQFF. The gene calls are TRBV6-1 and TRBJ2-1; D may correspond to TRBD1 or TRBD2 (5 bases each). This CDR3 has 15 amino acids. V lost 2 bases and J 2 bases, leaving 10 bases between the germline ends. Germline lookup yields CDR1 MNHNS and CDR2 SASEGT.

In its sample, this clonotype was seen many times. The chain couples TRBV24-1 to TRBJ2-3; 14 bases line up with TRBD2. Germline CDR1 reads KGHDR; CDR2 reads SFDVKD. Germline trimming cut 3 bases from V and 6 bases from J; bases unmatched to any gene: 4. There are 16 residues in the CDR3. CDR3 bases: TGTGCCACCAGTGATCGGACTAGCGGGAGGACGGATACGCAGTATTTT. Amino acids: CATSDRTSGRTDTQYF.

The chain joins TRBV14 to TRBJ1-1; tentative D call: TRBD1 (6 bases). Trimming cost V 4 bases and J 5 bases, with 14 bases left between them. The CDR3 is 14 amino acids. In germline, CDR1 is SGHDN, CDR2 FVKESK. CDR3 nucleotides: TGTGCCAGCAGCCGCTCAGGGGCGGGGACTGAAGCTTTCTTT. It specifies CASSRSGAGTEAFF.

This clonotype was counted a few times. This sequence joins TRBV7-9 and TRBJ2-7; unclear D gene. CDR1 and CDR2 from the germline V gene are SEHNR and FQNEAQ (reference sequence). The CDR3 spans 12 residues. Between the trimmed V and J ends, which lost 1 base and 6 bases, there was a span of 7 bases. DNA of the CDR3: TGTGCCAGCAGCTTAGACAGTTTCGAGCAGTACTTC. Its protein product is CASSLDSFEQYF.

The table lists this clonotype with many counts. The rearrangement links TRBV27 to TRBJ2-3; 9 nucleotides align to TRBD2. Looked up from germline, CDR1 is MNHEY and CDR2 is SMNVEV (reference sequence). CDR3 size: 19 residues. V dropped 6 bases and J dropped 2; count of bases not matched to a gene: 18. The CDR3 DNA reads TGTGCCAGCAGCCAAAATGGTATCGGGAGCGGGAGGCACACAGATACGCAGTATTTT. As protein: CASSQNGIGSGRHTDTQYF.

V and J are TRBV29-1 and TRBJ2-3; 8 bases are shared with TRBD2. This CDR3 contains 12 residues. V lost 6 bases and J lost 4; bases outside the gene matches: 3. The germline V gene encodes CDR1 SQVTM and CDR2 ANQGSEA. DNA for the CDR3: TGCAGCGTGGCACTAGCGGCAGATACGCAGTATTTT. The encoded protein is CSVALAADTQYF.